These 30 T cell receptor beta chains were all obtained from the same sample, sequenced in a study of TIL therapy for anti-PD-1-resistant metastatic lung cancer. The immunoSEQ assay was v3. The method was immunoSEQ multiplex PCR; TCRdb's version includes in-frame clones alone and lacks a portion of them. The profile shows tens of thousands of clones, about three quarters of them singletons. Time point here: pre-treatment sample, taken before nivolumab and TIL therapy. Tumor tissue came from excised metastases, mostly pleural nodules or supraclavicular lymph nodes. The specimen was tumor tissue, collected at baseline. All receptors come from a person aged 25 to 80 with non-small cell lung cancer.

The chain uses TRBV9 and TRBJ2-1; 9 bases fit TRBD2. Per the germline V gene, CDR1 is SGDLS and CDR2 is YYNGEE. CDR3 size: 15 residues. The junction had 12 bases not matched to a gene; V was cut back by 5 bases and J by 9 bases. The CDR3 spells CASSLGVAGEGEQFF. CDR3 coding DNA: TGTGCCAGCAGTCTAGGTGTAGCGGGAGAAGGTGAGCAGTTCTTC.

CDR3 in DNA: TGTGCCAGCAGCTACAAGGGCCTAAAAAAGGAAAAACTGTTTTTT. This gives the protein CASSYKGLKKEKLFF. The J gene is TRBJ1-4, the V gene TRBV14; D unresolved. Germline V gene data show CDR1 as SGHDN and CDR2 as FVKESK. V gave up 5 bases and J gave up 8 bases, with 18 bases separating them. The CDR3 totals 15 residues.

V and J are TRBV6-5 and TRBJ2-4, with D possibly being TRBD2 (6 bases). Deletions cut 6 bases from V and 4 bases from J, with 16 bases between. This CDR3 has 15 amino acids. Germline V gives CDR1 MNHEY, CDR2 SVGAGI. This CDR3 is CASRSTGVAKNIQYF. The CDR3 coding sequence is TGTGCCAGCAGAAGCACGGGGGTGGCTAAAAACATTCAGTACTTC.

The chain joins TRBV6-1 to TRBJ2-5; 7 nucleotides agree with TRBD2. CDR3 length: 11 amino acids. Trimming removed 8 bases from V and 5 bases from J; junction bases left unmatched: 2. Germline CDR1 is MNHNS and CDR2 is SASEGT. CDR3 amino acids: CASRRGETQYF. In DNA, the CDR3 is TGTGCCAGCCGGCGGGGGGAGACCCAGTACTTC.

The chain has TRBV6-6 and TRBJ1-5; tentatively, D is TRBD1 (6 bases). The V gene's germline CDR1 is MNHNY and CDR2 SVGAGI (reference sequence). V was trimmed by 6 bases and J by 6 bases, leaving 18 bases between them. The CDR3 runs 15 residues. In nucleotides, the CDR3 is TGTGCCAGCAGAGCTTCCGGGGGCGCGGGTCAGCCCCAGCATTTT. Translated, it gives CASRASGGAGQPQHF.

The V call is TRBV6-5, the J call TRBJ2-1; D call uncertain. Germline assignment: CDR1 MNHEY and CDR2 SVGAGI. Deletions cut 0 bases from V and 6 bases from J, with 9 bases between. There are 14 residues in the CDR3. The CDR3 DNA reads TGTGCCAGCAGTTACTCCGGCGACGTCAATGAGCAGTTCTTC. Translation gives CASSYSGDVNEQFF.

The chain couples TRBV9 to TRBJ1-4, with D maybe TRBD1 (5 bases). Between the trimmed V and J ends, which lost 4 bases and 7 bases, there was a span of 14 bases. CDR3 length: 14 residues. CDR1 SGDLS and CDR2 YYNGEE come from the germline V gene. The DNA for the CDR3 is TGTGCCAGCAGCACCTCAGGGATGAGTGAAAAACTGTTTTTT. This codes for CASSTSGMSEKLFF.

The V and J genes are TRBV18 and TRBJ1-2; D unresolved. CDR1 and CDR2 from the germline V gene are KGHSH and LQKENI. V lost 3 bases to trimming and J lost 4 bases, with 12 bases between them. The CDR3 totals 14 residues. As DNA, the CDR3 is TGTGCCAGCTCACCGCTGGGTGATTCCTATGGCTACACCTTC. Protein sequence: CASSPLGDSYGYTF.

This rearrangement joins TRBV5-6 to TRBJ2-2; TRBD1 matches 8 bases. The CDR3 runs to 16 residues. The V gene end was trimmed by 2 bases and the J gene end by 5 bases; junction bases not matched to a gene: 8. Germline CDR1 reads SGHDT; CDR2 reads YYEEEE. CDR3 loop: CASSLLGQGATGELFF. The CDR3 nucleotides are TGTGCCAGCAGCTTATTGGGGCAGGGGGCAACCGGGGAGCTGTTTTTT.

This sequence joins TRBV5-6 and TRBJ2-3; D is unresolved. The germline CDR1 and CDR2 sequences are SGHDT and YYEEEE. This CDR3 comprises 12 residues. Trimming left V 4 bases short and J 0 bases short, with 3 bases between. Here the CDR3 reads CASSVSTDTQYF. In DNA, the CDR3 is TGTGCCAGCAGCGTCAGCACAGATACGCAGTATTTT. The full variable domain, completed using reference TRBV5-6 and TRBJ2-3, is DAGVTQSPTHLIKTRGQQVTLRCSPKSGHDTVSWYQQALGQGPQFIFQYYEEEERQRGNFPDRFSGHQFPNYSSELNVNALLLGDSALYLCASSVSTDTQYFGPGTRLTVL.

The V call is TRBV28, the J call TRBJ2-2; no clear D. V shed 6 bases and J shed 3 bases, with 11 bases lying between them. The CDR3 has 14 residues. Per the germline V gene, CDR1 is MDHEN and CDR2 is SYDVKM. CDR3 bases: TGTGCCAGCAGCCGGCGGTTGGACACCGGGGAGCTGTTTTTT. Protein sequence: CASSRRLDTGELFF.

V is TRBV27 and J is TRBJ2-3; the match to TRBD2 covers 8 bases. This CDR3 has 19 amino acids. Germline V gene lookup returns CDR1 MNHEY and CDR2 SMNVEV (reference sequence). The V and J ends lost 5 bases and 1 base, in that order; junction bases with no gene match: 17. In nucleotides, the CDR3 is TGTGCCAGCAGTCCCCGGGGGGGGATGGGACCACTACGCACAGATACGCAGTATTTT. This translates into CASSPRGGMGPLRTDTQYF.

The rearrangement uses TRBV7-2 and TRBJ2-3; 11 bases match TRBD2. The junction had 14 bases not matched to a gene; V was cut back by 2 bases and J by 4 bases. The CDR3 runs 19 residues. Germline V gives CDR1 SGHTA, CDR2 FQGNSA. CDR3 coding DNA: TGTGCCAGCAGCTTACAGGGTAGCGGGAGGGCCTTACCACCAGATACGCAGTATTTT. This encodes CASSLQGSGRALPPDTQYF.

This chain uses TRBV11-2 with TRBJ2-7; D ambiguous. Trimming shortened V by 2 bases and J by 3 bases, and 17 bases separated the two germline ends. Per germline, CDR1 SGHAT and CDR2 FQNNGV. The CDR3 has 16 amino acids. CDR3 sequence (DNA): TGTGCCAGCAGCTTACCCCGAGGAAGGGTCGGCTACGAGCAGTACTTC. Its protein is CASSLPRGRVGYEQYF.

The chain employs TRBV7-2 and TRBJ1-3; no definite D call. Trimming took 0 bases from V and 2 from J, leaving 8 bases between them. Germline V lookup: CDR1 SGHTA, CDR2 FQGNSA. This CDR3 is built from 15 residues. The CDR3 DNA sequence: TGTGCCAGCAGCTTAGCTCGGTTAACTGGAAACACCATATATTTT. Translation: CASSLARLTGNTIYF.

The chain employs TRBV5-4 and TRBJ2-1; weak D call: TRBD1 (6 bases). Trimming removed 4 bases at V and 2 bases at J, with 13 bases between. From germline, CDR1 is SGHNT and CDR2 YYREEE (reference sequence). The CDR3 runs 15 residues. This chain's CDR3 is CASSQGHLPYNEQFF. CDR3 DNA: TGTGCCAGCAGCCAGGGACATCTTCCCTACAATGAGCAGTTCTTC. Together with reference TRBV5-4 and TRBJ2-1, the CDR3 gives the full variable domain: ETGVTQSPTHLIKTRGQQVTLRCSSQSGHNTVSWYQQALGQGPQFIFQYYREEENGRGNFPPRFSGLQFPNYSSELNVNALELDDSALYLCASSQGHLPYNEQFFGPGTRLTVL.

The chain employs TRBV19 and TRBJ1-6; the match to TRBD1 covers 7 bases. Per the germline V gene, CDR1 is LNHDA and CDR2 is SQIVND (reference sequence). V lost 0 bases to trimming and J lost 4 bases; unmatched junction nucleotides: 6. The CDR3 loop spans 17 amino acids. The CDR3 region has the DNA TGTGCCAGTAGTATAGAGGGGGGACAGAGATATAATTCACCCCTCCACTTT. This sequence encodes CASSIEGGQRYNSPLHF.

The chain couples TRBV5-1 to TRBJ2-7; 10 bases are a match to TRBD2. Germline CDR1 reads SGHRS; CDR2 reads YFSETQ. The CDR3 covers 15 residues. The V and J ends lost 4 bases and 2 bases, in that order; junction bases with no gene match: 6. The CDR3 reads CASSATSGETYEQYF. DNA for the CDR3: TGCGCCAGCAGCGCCACTAGCGGGGAGACCTACGAGCAGTACTTC.

The J gene is TRBJ2-7, the V gene TRBV5-1; D gene ambiguous. V was shortened by 5 bases and J by 0 bases, with 12 bases between the two germline ends. The germline CDR1 and CDR2 sequences are SGHRS and YFSETQ. The CDR3 covers 14 residues. CDR3 protein: CASRVDQSSYEQYF. CDR3 nucleotide sequence: TGCGCCAGCAGGGTGGATCAGAGCTCCTACGAGCAGTACTTC.

In this sample, this clone turned up a few times. The genes are TRBV7-8 and TRBJ1-6; 8 positions agree with TRBD1. The V and J ends lost 5 bases and 8 bases, in that order; junction bases with no gene match: 5. CDR3 length equals 14 residues. Germline V CDR1 and CDR2: SGHVS, FQNEAQ. In nucleotides, the CDR3 is TGTGCCAGCAGCCTACAGACAGGGGATTCACCCCTCCACTTT. Amino acids: CASSLQTGDSPLHF. Combining the CDR3 with reference TRBV7-8 and TRBJ1-6 gives the whole variable domain GAGVSQSPRYKVAKRGQDVALRCDPISGHVSLFWYQQALGQGPEFLTYFQNEAQLDKSGLPSDRFFAERPEGSVSTLKIQRTQQEDSAVYLCASSLQTGDSPLHFGNGTRLTVT.

CDR3: CASSLAGGVTNEKLFF. The CDR3 DNA reads as TGTGCCAGCAGCTTAGCAGGGGGCGTTACTAATGAAAAACTGTTTTTT. V usage is TRBV7-9 and J usage is TRBJ1-4, with 7 bases fitting TRBD1. This CDR3 comprises 16 residues. V gave up 0 bases and J gave up 2 bases; unmatched junction bases: 3. Germline assignment: CDR1 SEHNR and CDR2 FQNEAQ (reference sequence).

This chain joins TRBV7-3 and TRBJ1-6, with unresolved D. Per the germline V gene, CDR1 is SGHTA and CDR2 is FQGTGA. The CDR3 runs 14 residues. V lost 1 base to trimming and J lost 4 bases, with 5 bases between them. CDR3 sequence: CASSLNGYNSPLHF. DNA of the CDR3: TGTGCCAGCAGCTTAAATGGTTATAATTCACCCCTCCACTTT.

The V call is TRBV5-5, the J call TRBJ2-7; unclear D gene. CDR3 length: 13 residues. Trimming removed 5 bases at V and 5 bases at J, with 14 bases between. The V gene's germline CDR1 is SGHKS and CDR2 YYEKEE (reference sequence). The CDR3 region has the DNA TGTGCCAGCAGGCAAGAAACCCACAACGAGCAGTACTTC. Residues: CASRQETHNEQYF.

The chain is built from TRBV30 and TRBJ2-5, with D perhaps matching TRBD1 (5 bases). Germline V lookup: CDR1 GTSNPN, CDR2 SVGIG (reference sequence). V dropped 0 bases and J dropped 5 bases, with 13 bases sitting between them. This CDR3 contains 14 residues. The CDR3 DNA sequence: TGTGCCTGGAGTGTAGACAGCCTCCGGGAGACCCAGTACTTC. Translated: CAWSVDSLRETQYF.

This sequence joins TRBV7-8 and TRBJ2-7, with a possible D match to TRBD1 (5 bases). The CDR3 totals 12 residues. The germline V gene encodes CDR1 SGHVS and CDR2 FQNEAQ. The germline V and J ends were trimmed by 5 bases and 6 bases, with 11 bases remaining between them. This CDR3 is CASSVTVIEQYF. The CDR3, as DNA: TGTGCCAGCAGCGTGACAGTGATCGAGCAGTACTTC.

The CDR3 region is CASSVAGASTEAFF. The CDR3 DNA is TGTGCCAGCAGCGTTGCAGGGGCGTCCACTGAAGCTTTCTTT. The gene calls are TRBV9 and TRBJ1-1; perhaps TRBD1 as D (6 bases). The V gene's germline CDR1 is SGDLS and CDR2 YYNGEE. The CDR3 spans 14 residues. The V gene lost 2 bases and the J gene lost 4 bases, with 12 bases spanning the gap. Complete variable domain (other parts from reference TRBV9 and TRBJ1-1): DSGVTQTPKHLITATGQRVTLRCSPRSGDLSVYWYQQSLDQGLQFLIQYYNGEERAKGNILERFSAQQFPDLHSELNLSSLELGDSALYFCASSVAGASTEAFFGQGTRLTVV.

This clone showed up just once. The genes are TRBV19 and TRBJ2-1; D possibly corresponds to TRBD1 (6 bases). V lost 2 bases, J lost 6 bases, and 17 bases lay in between. The V gene's germline CDR1 is LNHDA and CDR2 SQIVND (reference sequence). The CDR3 length is 16 residues. This chain's CDR3 is CASSIKGGVDPNEQFF. Written as DNA, the CDR3 is TGTGCCAGTAGTATAAAAGGGGGAGTGGACCCCAATGAGCAGTTCTTC.

The V call is TRBV19, the J call TRBJ1-2; D gene ambiguous. The germline V and J ends were trimmed by 1 base and 3 bases, with 15 bases remaining between them. The CDR3 length is 16 residues. CDR1 LNHDA and CDR2 SQIVND come from the germline V gene (reference sequence). CDR3 sequence (DNA): TGTGCCAGTAGTATAGTAAAACTACCCCCCTACTATGGCTACACCTTC. It encodes CASSIVKLPPYYGYTF.

This clone was counted once. The genes are TRBV28 and TRBJ2-7, with D hard to call. Trimming shortened V by 8 bases and J by 7 bases, and 15 bases separated the two germline ends. This CDR3 is 12 amino acids long. Germline values: CDR1 MDHEN, CDR2 SYDVKM. The CDR3 DNA reads TGTGCCAGCGGTGCCCGAGTGGGAGAGCAGTACTTC. This encodes CASGARVGEQYF.

The chain recombines TRBV30 with TRBJ2-5; D may be TRBD2 (5 bases). The CDR3 is 12 amino acids. Trimming pared 4 bases from V and 2 bases from J, leaving 8 bases between. Germline V gives CDR1 GTSNPN, CDR2 SVGIG (reference sequence). The CDR3, as DNA: TGTGCCTGGAATCGAGGGCAAGAGACCCAGTACTTC. Its protein product is CAWNRGQETQYF.